The clone carrying this TCR beta chain appeared a single time. A second about 7 to 12 cycle PCR used barcoded and J-beta primers. One entry per CDR3 protein results from TCRdb running MiXCR on the 5' RACE reads. The sample has 660,000 or so distinct CDR3 sequences, approximately 50% seen once. This specimen belongs to a study of blood T cells in healthy people across ages. The sample comprised blood. This receptor was obtained from a man aged 55 to 70 in good health.

This CDR3 is CASSGLAGGVPYNEQFF. CDR3 DNA sequence: TGTGCCAGCAGCGGACTAGCGGGGGGCGTACCTTACAATGAGCAGTTCTTC. The chain recombines TRBV6-1 with TRBJ2-1, with 14 bases matching TRBD2. Germline values: CDR1 MNHNS, CDR2 SASEGT. The CDR3 has 17 amino acids. The trim removed 6 bases at V and 4 bases at J, leaving 8 bases unmatched.